A single sample gave rise to the 2 T cell receptor beta chains below, sequenced in a study of T cell responses to AZD1222 COVID-19 vaccine. TCRdb keeps only in-frame clones here, not all; method: immunoSEQ multiplex PCR. Among about 98,000 clones listed, more than 85% were seen once. Here the sequenced sample was peripheral blood, taken on day 0 of AZD1222 vaccination. These receptors were taken from an adult in good health.

In nucleotides, the CDR3 is TGTGCCAGCAGTTATGGGAAGGGGGAGACCCAGTACTTC. Protein sequence: CASSYGKGETQYF. The chain recombines TRBV27 with TRBJ2-5; weak D call: TRBD1 (5 bases). V was pared by 4 bases and J by 5 bases, with 11 bases between. Germline values: CDR1 MNHEY, CDR2 SMNVEV (reference sequence). The CDR3 has 13 residues.

The chain couples TRBV14 to TRBJ1-3; D is unresolved. The V gene lost 3 bases and the J gene lost 0 bases, with 9 bases spanning the gap. CDR1 is SGHDN, CDR2 FVKESK, per germline. This CDR3 has 15 residues. The CDR3 region has the DNA TGTGCCAGCAGCCAGGGCGGAAACTCTGGAAACACCATATATTTT. It translates to CASSQGGNSGNTIYF.